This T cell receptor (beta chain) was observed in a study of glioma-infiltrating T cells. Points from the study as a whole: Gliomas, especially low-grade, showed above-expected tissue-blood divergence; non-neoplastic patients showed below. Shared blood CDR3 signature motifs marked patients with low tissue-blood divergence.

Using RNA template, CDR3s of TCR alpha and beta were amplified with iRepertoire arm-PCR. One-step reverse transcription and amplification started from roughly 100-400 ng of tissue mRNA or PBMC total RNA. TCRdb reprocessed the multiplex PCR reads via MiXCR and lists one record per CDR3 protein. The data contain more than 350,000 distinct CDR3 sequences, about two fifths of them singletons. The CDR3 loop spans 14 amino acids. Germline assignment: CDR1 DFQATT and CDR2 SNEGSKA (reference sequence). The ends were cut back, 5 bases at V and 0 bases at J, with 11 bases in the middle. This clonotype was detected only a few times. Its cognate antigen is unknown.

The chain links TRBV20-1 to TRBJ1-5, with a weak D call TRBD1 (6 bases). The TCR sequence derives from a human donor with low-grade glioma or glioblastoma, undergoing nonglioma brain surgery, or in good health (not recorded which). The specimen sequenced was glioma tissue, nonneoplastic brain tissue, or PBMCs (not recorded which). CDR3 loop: CSASRDISNQPQHF. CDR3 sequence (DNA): TGCAGTGCTTCTAGGGACATTAGCAATCAGCCCCAGCATTTT.